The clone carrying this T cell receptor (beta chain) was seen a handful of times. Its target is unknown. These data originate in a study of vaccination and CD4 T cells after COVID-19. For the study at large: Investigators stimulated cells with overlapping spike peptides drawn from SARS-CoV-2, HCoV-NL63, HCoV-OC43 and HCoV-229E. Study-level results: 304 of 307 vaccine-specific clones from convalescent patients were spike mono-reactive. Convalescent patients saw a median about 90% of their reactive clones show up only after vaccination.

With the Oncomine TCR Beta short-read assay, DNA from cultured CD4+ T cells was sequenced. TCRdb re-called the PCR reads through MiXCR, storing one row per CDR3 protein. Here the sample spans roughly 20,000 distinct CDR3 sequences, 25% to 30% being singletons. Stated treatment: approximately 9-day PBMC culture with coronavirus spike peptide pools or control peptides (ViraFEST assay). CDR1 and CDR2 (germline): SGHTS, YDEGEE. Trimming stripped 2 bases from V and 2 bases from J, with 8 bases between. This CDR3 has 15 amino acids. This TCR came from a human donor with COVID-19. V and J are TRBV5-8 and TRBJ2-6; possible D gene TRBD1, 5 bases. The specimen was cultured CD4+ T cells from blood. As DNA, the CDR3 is TGTGCCAGCAGCTTAGACAGTCCTGGGGCCAACGTCCTGACTTTC. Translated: CASSLDSPGANVLTF.